One T cell receptor beta chain is described in this entry. Its antigen is not known. The PCR used 60 Vbeta and 13 Jbeta primers. Using immunoSEQ multiplex PCR, the repertoire was profiled, and TCRdb retains in-frame clones only, with some absent. Among some 150,000 clones, around 80% were seen once, and the ten largest hold roughly 3.2%. Germline-derived CDR1 and CDR2 are MNHNS and SASEGT. J was trimmed by 5 bases and V by 6 bases; bases with no gene match: 4. CDR3 size: 14 residues. This record comes from a study of cytomegalovirus exposure and HLA in healthy donors. Looking at the study overall: The early release's HLA-typed donors yielded approximately 85 million unique TCRs. Study results and limitations: A prior analysis recorded that most TCR beta V segments were productive about 87% or about 30% of the time.

The receptor comes from a man between 18 and 35 years old in good health and CMV-seropositive. The sequenced sample was PBMCs. This rearrangement joins TRBV6-1 to TRBJ1-3; 10 bases are shared with TRBD1. The CDR3 protein is CASREGQGRNTIYF. CDR3 bases: TGTGCCAGCAGGGAGGGACAGGGGAGAAACACCATATATTTT.